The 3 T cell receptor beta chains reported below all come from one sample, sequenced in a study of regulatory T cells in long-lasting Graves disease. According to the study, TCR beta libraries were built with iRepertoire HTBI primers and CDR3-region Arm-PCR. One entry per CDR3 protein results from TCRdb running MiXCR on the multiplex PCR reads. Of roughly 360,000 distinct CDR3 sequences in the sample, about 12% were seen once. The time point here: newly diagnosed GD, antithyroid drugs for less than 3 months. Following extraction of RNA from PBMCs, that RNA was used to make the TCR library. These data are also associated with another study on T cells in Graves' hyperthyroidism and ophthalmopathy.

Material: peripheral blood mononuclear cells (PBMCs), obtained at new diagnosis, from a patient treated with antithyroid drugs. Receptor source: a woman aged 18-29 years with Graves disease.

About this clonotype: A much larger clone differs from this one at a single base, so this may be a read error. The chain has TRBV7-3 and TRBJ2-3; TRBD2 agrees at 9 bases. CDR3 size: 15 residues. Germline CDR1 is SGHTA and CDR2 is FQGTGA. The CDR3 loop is CASSLAGGPVDTQCF. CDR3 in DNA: TGTGCCAGCAGCTTAGCGGGGGGGCCAGTAGATACGCAGTGTTTT. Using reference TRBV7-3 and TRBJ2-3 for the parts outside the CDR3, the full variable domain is GAGVSQTPSNKVTEKGKYVELRCDPISGHTALYWYRQSLGQGPEFLIYFQGTGAADDSGLPNDRFFAVRPEGSVSTLKIQRTERGDSAVYLCASSLAGGPVDTQCFGPGTRLTVL.

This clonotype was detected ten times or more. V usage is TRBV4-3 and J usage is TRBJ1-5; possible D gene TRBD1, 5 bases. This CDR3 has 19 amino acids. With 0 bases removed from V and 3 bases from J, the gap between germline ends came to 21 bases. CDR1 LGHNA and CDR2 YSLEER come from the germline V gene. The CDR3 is CASSQDWGRLGPDNQPQHF. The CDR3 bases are TGCGCCAGCAGCCAAGATTGGGGCCGATTAGGACCGGACAATCAGCCCCAGCATTTT.

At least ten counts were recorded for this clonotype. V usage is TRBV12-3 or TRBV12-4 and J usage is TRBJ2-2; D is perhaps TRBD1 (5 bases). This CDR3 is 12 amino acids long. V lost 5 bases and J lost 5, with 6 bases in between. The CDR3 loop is CASSAGTGELFF. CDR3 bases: TGTGCCAGCAGTGCAGGGACCGGGGAGCTGTTTTTT.